This entry concerns a single T cell receptor beta chain. Clones were sequenced by immunoSEQ multiplex PCR, and TCRdb holds only the in-frame ones, with some missing. The table includes 95,000 to 100,000 clones, about nine tenths detected once. This entry is derived from a study of T cell changes during pregnancy in multiple sclerosis. Unmatched junction bases numbered 12, after V lost 5 bases and J lost 7 bases. Germline values: CDR1 MNHNY, CDR2 SVGAGI (reference sequence). The CDR3 extends over 15 amino acids. This clonotype originated in a female donor with multiple sclerosis, enrolled in a pregnancy study. The starting material was peripheral blood, obtained in the second trimester of pregnancy. The chain recombines TRBV6-6 with TRBJ1-1; 8 bases line up with TRBD1. In nucleotides, the CDR3 is TGTGCCAGCAGTCAGCAATCCACAGGGGGGGTTGAAGCTTTCTTT. It encodes CASSQQSTGGVEAFF.